This TCR beta chain is from a study of T cell changes during pregnancy in multiple sclerosis. The count of this clone is one. Libraries were prepared by immunoSEQ multiplex PCR; TCRdb keeps only in-frame clonotypes and omits some of them. The data contain tens of thousands of clones, 93% of them singletons. The CDR3 totals 15 residues. Per germline, CDR1 MNHEY and CDR2 SMNVEV (reference sequence). The V gene end was trimmed by 4 bases and the J gene end by 0 bases; junction bases not matched to a gene: 5. The V and J genes are TRBV27 and TRBJ2-7; TRBD2 aligns across 8 bases. The source material was CD8+ T cells from peripheral blood mononuclear cells, sampled in the second trimester of pregnancy. The TCR was taken from a female donor with multiple sclerosis, enrolled in a pregnancy study. This CDR3 reads CASSSSGPSSYEQYF. The DNA of the CDR3 is TGTGCCAGCAGTTCTAGCGGGCCCTCCTCCTACGAGCAGTACTTC.